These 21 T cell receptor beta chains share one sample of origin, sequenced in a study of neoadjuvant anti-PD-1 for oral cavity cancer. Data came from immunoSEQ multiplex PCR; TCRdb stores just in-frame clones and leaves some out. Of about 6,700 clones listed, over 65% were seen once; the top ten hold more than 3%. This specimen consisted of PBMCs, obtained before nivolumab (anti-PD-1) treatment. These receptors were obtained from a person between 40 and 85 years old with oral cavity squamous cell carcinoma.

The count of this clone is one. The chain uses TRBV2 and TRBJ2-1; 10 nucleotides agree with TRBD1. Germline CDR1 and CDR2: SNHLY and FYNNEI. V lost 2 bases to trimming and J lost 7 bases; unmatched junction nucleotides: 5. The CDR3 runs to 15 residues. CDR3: CASSERTGGRNEQFF. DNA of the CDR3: TGTGCCAGCAGTGAACGGACAGGGGGTAGGAATGAGCAGTTCTTC.

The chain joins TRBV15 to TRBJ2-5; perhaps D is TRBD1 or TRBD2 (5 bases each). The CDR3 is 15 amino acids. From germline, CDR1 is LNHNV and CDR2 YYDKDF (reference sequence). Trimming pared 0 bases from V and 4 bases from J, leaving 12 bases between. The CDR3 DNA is TGTGCCACCAGCAGAGATAGGGGAGATTTAGAGACCCAGTACTTC. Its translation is CATSRDRGDLETQYF.

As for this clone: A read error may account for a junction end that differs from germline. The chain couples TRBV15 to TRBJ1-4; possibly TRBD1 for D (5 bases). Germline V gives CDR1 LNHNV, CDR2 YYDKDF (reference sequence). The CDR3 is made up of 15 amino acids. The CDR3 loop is CATSRERTTNEKLFF. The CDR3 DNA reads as TGTGCCACCAGCAGAGAACGGACAACGAATGAAAAACTGTTTTTT.

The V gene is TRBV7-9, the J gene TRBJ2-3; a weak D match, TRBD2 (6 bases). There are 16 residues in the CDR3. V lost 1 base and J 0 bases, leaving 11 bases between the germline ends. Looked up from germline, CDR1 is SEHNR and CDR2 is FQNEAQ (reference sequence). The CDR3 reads CASSLVGGGSTDTQYF. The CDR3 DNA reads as TGTGCCAGCAGCTTAGTGGGTGGGGGGAGCACAGATACGCAGTATTTT.

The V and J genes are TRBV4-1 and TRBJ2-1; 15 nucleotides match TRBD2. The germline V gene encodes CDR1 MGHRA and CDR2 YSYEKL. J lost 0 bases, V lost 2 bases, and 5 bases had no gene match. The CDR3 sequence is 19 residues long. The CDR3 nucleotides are TGCGCCAGCAGCCAACCGGGACTAGCGGGGGGCCTCTCCTACAATGAGCAGTTCTTC. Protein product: CASSQPGLAGGLSYNEQFF.

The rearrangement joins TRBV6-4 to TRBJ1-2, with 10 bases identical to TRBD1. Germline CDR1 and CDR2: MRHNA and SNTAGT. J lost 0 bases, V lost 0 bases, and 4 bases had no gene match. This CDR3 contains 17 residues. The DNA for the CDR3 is TGTGCCAGCAGTGACTCAAGACAGGGGGCACCTAACTATGGCTACACCTTC. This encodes CASSDSRQGAPNYGYTF.

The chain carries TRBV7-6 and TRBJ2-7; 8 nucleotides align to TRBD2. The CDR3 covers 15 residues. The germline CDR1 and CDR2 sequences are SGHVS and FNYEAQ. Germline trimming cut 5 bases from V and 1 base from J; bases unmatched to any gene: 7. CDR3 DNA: TGTGCCAGCAGCCCCCGACTAGCGAGGTCCTACGAGCAGTACTTC. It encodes CASSPRLARSYEQYF.

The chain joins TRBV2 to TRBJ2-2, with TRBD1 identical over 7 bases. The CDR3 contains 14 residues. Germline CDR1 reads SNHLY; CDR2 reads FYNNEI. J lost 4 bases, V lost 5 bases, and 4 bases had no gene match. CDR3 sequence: CASSRDRLTGELFF. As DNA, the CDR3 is TGTGCCAGCAGTCGGGACAGACTCACCGGGGAGCTGTTTTTT. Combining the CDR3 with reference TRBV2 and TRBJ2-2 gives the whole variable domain EPEVTQTPSHQVTQMGQEVILRCVPISNHLYFYWYRQILGQKVEFLVSFYNNEISEKSEIFDDQFSVERPDGSNFTLKIRSTKLEDSAMYFCASSRDRLTGELFFGEGSRLTVL.

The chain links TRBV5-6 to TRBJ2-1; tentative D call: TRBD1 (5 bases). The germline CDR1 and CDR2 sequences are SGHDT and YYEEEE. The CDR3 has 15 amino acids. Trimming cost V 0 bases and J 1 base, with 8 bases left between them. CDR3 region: CASSLGQLSYNEQFF. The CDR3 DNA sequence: TGTGCCAGCAGCTTGGGACAGCTTTCCTACAATGAGCAGTTCTTC.

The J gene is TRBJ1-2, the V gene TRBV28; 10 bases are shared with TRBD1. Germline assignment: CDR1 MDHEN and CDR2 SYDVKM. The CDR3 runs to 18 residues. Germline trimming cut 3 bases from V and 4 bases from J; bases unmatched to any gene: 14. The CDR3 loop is CASSFSPGQGRSLYGYTF. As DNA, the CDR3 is TGTGCCAGCAGTTTTTCTCCGGGACAGGGGAGATCCCTCTATGGCTACACCTTC.

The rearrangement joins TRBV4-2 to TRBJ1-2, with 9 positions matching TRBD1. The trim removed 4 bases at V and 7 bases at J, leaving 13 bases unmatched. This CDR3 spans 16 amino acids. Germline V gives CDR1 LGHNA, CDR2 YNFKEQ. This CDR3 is CASSREGLQGAVGYTF. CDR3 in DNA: TGTGCCAGCAGCCGAGAGGGGTTACAGGGGGCTGTTGGCTACACCTTC.

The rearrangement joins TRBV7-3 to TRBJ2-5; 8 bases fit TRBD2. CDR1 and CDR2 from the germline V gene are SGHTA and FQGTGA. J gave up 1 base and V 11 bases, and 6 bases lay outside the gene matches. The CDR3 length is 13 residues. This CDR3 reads CASSRGAQETQYF. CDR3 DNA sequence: TGTGCCTCGTCGCGGGGGGCCCAAGAGACCCAGTACTTC.

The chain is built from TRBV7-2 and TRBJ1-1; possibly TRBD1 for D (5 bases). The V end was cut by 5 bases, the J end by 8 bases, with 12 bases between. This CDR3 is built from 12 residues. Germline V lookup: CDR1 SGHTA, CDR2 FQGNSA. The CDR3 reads CASSRAGTEAFF. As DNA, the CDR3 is TGTGCCAGCAGCCGTGCCGGGACGGAAGCTTTCTTT.

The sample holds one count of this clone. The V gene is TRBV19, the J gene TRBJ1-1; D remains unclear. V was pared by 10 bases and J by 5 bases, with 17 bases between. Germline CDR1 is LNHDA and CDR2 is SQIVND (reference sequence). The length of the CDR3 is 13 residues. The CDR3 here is CATSRARWTEAFF. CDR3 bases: TGTGCCACCAGTCGGGCCAGGTGGACTGAAGCTTTCTTT. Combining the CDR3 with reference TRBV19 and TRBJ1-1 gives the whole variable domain DGGITQSPKYLFRKEGQNVTLSCEQNLNHDAMYWYRQDPGQGLRLIYYSQIVNDFQKGDIAEGYSVSREKKESFPLTVTSAQKNPTAFYLCATSRARWTEAFFGQGTRLTVV.

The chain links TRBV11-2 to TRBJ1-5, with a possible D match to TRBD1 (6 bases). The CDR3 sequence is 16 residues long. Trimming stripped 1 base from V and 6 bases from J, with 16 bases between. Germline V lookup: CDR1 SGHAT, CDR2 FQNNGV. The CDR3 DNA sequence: TGTGCCAGCAGCTTAGGGGGGGCGAGGTCGGCTCAGCCCCAGCATTTT. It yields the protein CASSLGGARSAQPQHF.

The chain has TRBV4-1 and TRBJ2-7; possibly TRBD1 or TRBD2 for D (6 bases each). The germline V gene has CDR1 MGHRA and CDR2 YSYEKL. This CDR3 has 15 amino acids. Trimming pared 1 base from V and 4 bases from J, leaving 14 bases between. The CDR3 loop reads CASSQVRGHQYEQYF. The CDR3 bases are TGCGCCAGCAGCCAAGTCCGGGGGCATCAGTACGAGCAGTACTTC.

The CDR3 bases are TGTGCCAGCAGCTTAGCGGGCGGGTTGGGCCAGCCCCAGCATTTT. Translating it yields CASSLAGGLGQPQHF. The chain links TRBV7-8 to TRBJ1-5; no reliable D call. Germline values: CDR1 SGHVS, CDR2 FQNEAQ. Trimming took off 0 bases at V and 7 bases at J, with 13 bases between the two ends. This CDR3 is built from 15 residues.

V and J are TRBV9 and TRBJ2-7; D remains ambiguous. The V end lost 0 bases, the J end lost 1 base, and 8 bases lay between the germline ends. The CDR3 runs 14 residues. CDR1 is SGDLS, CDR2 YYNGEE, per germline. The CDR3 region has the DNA TGTGCCAGCAGCGTAGGTTTAGGTTCCTACGAGCAGTACTTC. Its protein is CASSVGLGSYEQYF.

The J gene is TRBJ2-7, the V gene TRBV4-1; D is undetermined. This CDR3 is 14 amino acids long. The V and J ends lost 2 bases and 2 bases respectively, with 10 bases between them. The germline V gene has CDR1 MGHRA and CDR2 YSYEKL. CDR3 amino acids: CASSQSTPAYEQYF. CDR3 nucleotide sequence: TGCGCCAGCAGCCAATCCACGCCCGCCTACGAGCAGTACTTC.

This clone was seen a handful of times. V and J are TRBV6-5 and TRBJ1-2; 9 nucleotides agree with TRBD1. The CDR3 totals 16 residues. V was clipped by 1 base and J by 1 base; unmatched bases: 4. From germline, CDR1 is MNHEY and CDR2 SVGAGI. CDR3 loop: CASSYFGGQGNYGYTF. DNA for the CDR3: TGTGCCAGCAGTTACTTCGGGGGACAGGGTAACTATGGCTACACCTTC.

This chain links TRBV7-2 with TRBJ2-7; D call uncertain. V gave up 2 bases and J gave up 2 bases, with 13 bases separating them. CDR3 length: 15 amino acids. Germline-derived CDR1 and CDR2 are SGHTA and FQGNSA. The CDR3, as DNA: TGTGCCAGCAGCTTAATTTCTAGGTCTGCCTACGAGCAGTACTTC. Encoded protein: CASSLISRSAYEQYF.